The present entry profiles one T cell receptor (beta chain) with its context. The antigen remains undetermined. The data are from a study of T cell repertoires in cytomegalovirus infection. For the study at large: Recently identified HLA-C-restricted CMV epitopes were used, and well-studied HLA-B-restricted CMV epitopes were used as well.

General study points: Dominating the ex vivo response were HLA-C-restricted CMV-specific TCR beta clonotypes.

The germline V gene has CDR1 MNHNY and CDR2 SVGAGI (reference sequence). The V segment lost 6 bases and the J segment 11 bases; nucleotides outside the gene matches: 12. There are 14 residues in the CDR3. In TCRdb, the reads were re-called with MiXCR into one record per CDR3 protein. The sample has some 99,000 distinct CDR3 sequences; under 30% are singletons. The clonotype originates from a human donor in good health (CMV status not recorded). Some clones in this sample may be carry-over from other donors' samples. The chain couples TRBV6-6 to TRBJ1-5; 8 bases fit TRBD1. The starting material was CD8+ T cells from cultured PBMCs, obtained from culture after CMV antigen stimulation. The chain's CDR3 is CASSTDRGLRTQHF. CDR3 nucleotides: TGTGCCAGCAGCACCGACAGGGGCCTGAGGACCCAGCATTTT.